This TCR beta chain derives from a study of cytotoxic CD8 clonotypes in ibrutinib-treated CLL. Whole-study context: By median around 66 months, around twelve had progressed and approximately 14 stayed remitted; responses had been 2 complete and roughly 25 partial.

The germline V and J ends were trimmed by 6 bases and 0 bases, with 5 bases remaining between them. Germline-derived CDR1 and CDR2 are KGHSH and LQKENI. The CDR3 runs 13 residues. Study-wide results and caveats: Clonality was elevated at ibrutinib response and had returned toward baseline at progression.

Details on this clone: The target antigen is unknown.

TCRdb's table, derived via immunoSEQ multiplex PCR, lists solely in-frame clones and lacks some. The sample holds fewer than 85,000 clones, around 79% seen once. The source is a human donor with chronic lymphocytic leukemia. The sequences come from PBMCs, collected after 12 months of ibrutinib treatment. The chain links TRBV18 to TRBJ1-4; unclear D gene. CDR3 amino acids: CASSTATNEKLFF. CDR3 in DNA: TGTGCCAGCTCGACGGCAACTAATGAAAAACTGTTTTTT.